These 10 T cell receptor beta chains share one sample of origin, sequenced in a study of technical replicates of blood from a handful of donors. Sequencing used immunoSEQ multiplex PCR; TCRdb keeps in-frame clones, though not all of them. The data show more than 75,000 clones, about 90% seen once. The sample was T cells isolated from PBMCs. The source of these receptors is a human donor in good health.

The V gene is TRBV28, the J gene TRBJ2-7; 16 bases are shared with TRBD2. The germline V gene encodes CDR1 MDHEN and CDR2 SYDVKM. The CDR3 contains 21 residues. The V and J ends lost 4 bases and 5 bases, in that order; junction bases with no gene match: 20. CDR3 sequence: CASSSPPFGGTSGRAYHEQYF. The CDR3 DNA reads as TGTGCCAGCAGTTCGCCTCCCTTCGGGGGGACTAGCGGGAGGGCCTACCACGAGCAGTACTTC.

This clone was picked up one time. The V and J genes are TRBV6-1 and TRBJ1-2, with D unclear. V was shortened by 4 bases and J by 7 bases, with 13 bases between the two germline ends. The CDR3 is 13 residues long. Germline CDR1 and CDR2: MNHNS and SASEGT. The CDR3 loop reads CASSGLEGFGYTF. Written as DNA, the CDR3 is TGTGCCAGCAGTGGATTAGAGGGATTTGGCTACACCTTC.

In its sample, this clone was seen a few times. The rearrangement uses TRBV10-1 and TRBJ2-7; 8 bases align to TRBD2. Germline assignment: CDR1 WNHNN and CDR2 SYGVQD (reference sequence). The CDR3 has 14 amino acids. V lost 6 bases and J lost 5; bases outside the gene matches: 9. CDR3 bases: TGCGCCAGCAGCCGGGCGGGAGGTCAAGACGAGCAGTACTTC. Translating gives CASSRAGGQDEQYF.

This chain connects TRBV27 to TRBJ1-2; possibly TRBD1 for D (6 bases). Trimming took off 6 bases at V and 10 bases at J, with 18 bases between the two ends. The CDR3 runs to 13 residues. The germline gives CDR1 MNHEY, CDR2 SMNVEV (reference sequence). The CDR3 bases are TGTGCCAGCAGCCGGGACATGCTGGTACCCTACACCTTC. This encodes CASSRDMLVPYTF.

The rearrangement uses TRBV14 and TRBJ2-7; a possible D gene is TRBD1 (6 bases). Germline V gene sequence: CDR1 SGHDN, CDR2 FVKESK. The CDR3 is 15 amino acids. Trimming pared 3 bases from V and 2 bases from J, leaving 14 bases between. Here the CDR3 reads CASSQLDRKAYEQYF. CDR3 in DNA: TGTGCCAGCAGCCAGTTGGACAGAAAAGCCTACGAGCAGTACTTC.

This sequence joins TRBV11-2 and TRBJ2-2; 9 nucleotides align to TRBD1. CDR3 length: 15 residues. Germline-derived CDR1 and CDR2 are SGHAT and FQNNGV. Losses at the gene ends were 6 bases for V and 1 base for J; bases not matched to a gene: 3. CDR3: CASSRTGVNTGELFF. In DNA, the CDR3 is TGTGCCAGCAGTCGGACAGGGGTGAACACCGGGGAGCTGTTTTTT.

The CDR3 sequence: CASPDRNEQYF. The CDR3 bases are TGTGCCAGCCCGGACAGGAACGAGCAGTACTTC. The chain joins TRBV6-1 to TRBJ2-7, with 7 bases aligning to TRBD1. This CDR3 has 11 residues. Germline-derived CDR1 and CDR2 are MNHNS and SASEGT. After removal of 8 bases from V and 5 bases from J, the junction contained 3 bases not matched to a gene.

The chain uses TRBV28 and TRBJ2-5; tentative D call: TRBD1 (6 bases). The CDR3 spans 14 residues. Germline CDR1 MDHEN, CDR2 SYDVKM. V lost 6 bases, J lost 1 base, and 12 bases lay in between. The CDR3 DNA is TGTGCCAGCAGCTCTGGACAGTTCCAAGAGACCCAGTACTTC. This encodes CASSSGQFQETQYF.

The J gene is TRBJ2-7, the V gene TRBV7-2; maybe TRBD1 (5 bases). The V end lost 5 bases, the J end lost 3 bases, and 14 bases lay between the germline ends. Germline V gene data show CDR1 as SGHTA and CDR2 as FQGNSA. CDR3 length: 14 residues. Here the CDR3 DNA reads TGTGCCAGCAGCCTCGACAGTTCAGTCTACGAGCAGTACTTC. Translating gives CASSLDSSVYEQYF.

This clone is a singleton in its sample. This chain connects TRBV2 to TRBJ1-1; D uncertain. Germline loops: CDR1 SNHLY, CDR2 FYNNEI. The CDR3 runs to 18 residues. Trimming removed 2 bases from V and 1 base from J, with 20 bases in between. CDR3 in DNA: TGTGCCAGCAGTGAAAGGCTTGCGGCCCGCCGGAGGAACACTGAAGCTTTCTTT. It yields the protein CASSERLAARRRNTEAFF. Using reference TRBV2 and TRBJ1-1 for the parts outside the CDR3, the full variable domain is EPEVTQTPSHQVTQMGQEVILRCVPISNHLYFYWYRQILGQKVEFLVSFYNNEISEKSEIFDDQFSVERPDGSNFTLKIRSTKLEDSAMYFCASSERLAARRRNTEAFFGQGTRLTVV.